The clone carrying this TCR beta chain was found a few times. Data came from immunoSEQ multiplex PCR; TCRdb stores just in-frame clones and leaves some out. Of over 150,000 clones listed, approximately 85% were seen once; the top ten hold around 7%. The CDR3 runs 14 residues. V lost 3 bases and J 8 bases, leaving 14 bases between the germline ends. Per the germline V gene, CDR1 is SGHNT and CDR2 is YYREEE (reference sequence). The sample comes from a study of blood T cell repertoires in COVID-19. The clonotype originates from a man older than 75 with COVID-19, enrolled during active disease. Sequencing was done on a sample of peripheral blood. The V and J genes are TRBV5-4 and TRBJ1-4, with D perhaps TRBD1 (5 bases). CDR3 region: CASSSRGGREKLFF. The CDR3 nucleotides read TGTGCCAGCAGCTCCCGGGGGGGGAGGGAAAAACTGTTTTTT.